This TCR beta chain was obtained from a study of spatial heterogeneity in lung cancer. Study-wide background: Detected sequences consistently included more beta-chain ones than alpha-chain ones.

Time point given: sample taken at primary tumor resection. Donation came from some 72 patients with untreated early-stage non-small cell lung cancer. Sequencing of whole RNA from tumor, nontumor lung or frozen PBMC involved no sorting. The CDR3 is 12 amino acids. Trimming took 6 bases from V and 4 from J, leaving 12 bases between them. Germline loops: CDR1 DFQATT, CDR2 SNEGSKA (reference sequence). Unique molecular identifiers, one per molecule, were present on every TCR cDNA molecule. TCRdb fed the 5' RACE reads into MiXCR, producing one record per CDR3 protein. The sample has 3,800 or so distinct CDR3 sequences, 5% to 6% seen once; the top ten hold roughly 30%. Findings of the study overall: Mutation tallies in tumors tracked expanded intratumoral alpha and beta TCR counts.

By sample fraction, this clonotype is medium-sized (0.01 to 0.1%). Its matching antigen is unknown. This chain links TRBV20-1 with TRBJ1-2; TRBD1 is a possible D gene (6 bases). This clonotype was obtained from a female donor with early-stage non-small cell lung cancer. Sequencing used lung tumor tissue, obtained at surgery. In nucleotides, the CDR3 is TGCAGTGCCCGAGGGGGGATCTATGGCTACACCTTC. Its protein is CSARGGIYGYTF.